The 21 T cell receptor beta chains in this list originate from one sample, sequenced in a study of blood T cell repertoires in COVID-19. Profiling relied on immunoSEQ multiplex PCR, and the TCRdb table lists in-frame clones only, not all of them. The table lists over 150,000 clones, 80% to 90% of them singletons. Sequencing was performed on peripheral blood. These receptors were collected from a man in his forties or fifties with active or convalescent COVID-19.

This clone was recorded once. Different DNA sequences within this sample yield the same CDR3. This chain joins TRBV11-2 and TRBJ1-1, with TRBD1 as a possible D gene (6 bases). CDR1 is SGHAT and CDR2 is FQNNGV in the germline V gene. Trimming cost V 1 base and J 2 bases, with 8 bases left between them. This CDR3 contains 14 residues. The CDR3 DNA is TGTGCCAGCAGCTTAGCACAGGGAAACACTGAAGCTTTCTTT. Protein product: CASSLAQGNTEAFF.

In DNA form, the CDR3 reads TGTGCCAGCAGCCGCCCGGGACAGGGAACCACGCAGTATTTT. This sequence encodes CASSRPGQGTTQYF. The genes are TRBV11-1 and TRBJ2-3; 9 bases are shared with TRBD1. The CDR3 length is 14 residues. V lost 5 bases and J lost 9; bases outside the gene matches: 9. Germline CDR1 and CDR2: SGHAT and FQDESV (reference sequence).

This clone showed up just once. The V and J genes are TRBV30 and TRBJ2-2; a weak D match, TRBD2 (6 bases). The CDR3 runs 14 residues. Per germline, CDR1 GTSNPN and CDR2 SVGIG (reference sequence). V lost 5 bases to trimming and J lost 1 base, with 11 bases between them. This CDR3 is CAWSLGGNTGELFF. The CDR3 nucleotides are TGTGCCTGGTCCTTGGGAGGGAACACCGGGGAGCTGTTTTTT. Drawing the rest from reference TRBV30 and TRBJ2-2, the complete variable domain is SQTIHQWPATLVQPVGSPLSLECTVEGTSNPNLYWYRQAAGRGLQLLFYSVGIGQISSEVPQNLSASRPQDRQFILSSKKLLLSDSGFYLCAWSLGGNTGELFFGEGSRLTVL.

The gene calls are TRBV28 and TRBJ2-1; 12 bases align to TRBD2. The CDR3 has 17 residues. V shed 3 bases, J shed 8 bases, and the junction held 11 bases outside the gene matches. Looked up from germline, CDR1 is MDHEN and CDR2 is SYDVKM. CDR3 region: CASSFASGRAKDDEQFF. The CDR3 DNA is TGTGCCAGCAGTTTTGCTAGCGGGAGGGCCAAGGACGATGAGCAGTTCTTC.

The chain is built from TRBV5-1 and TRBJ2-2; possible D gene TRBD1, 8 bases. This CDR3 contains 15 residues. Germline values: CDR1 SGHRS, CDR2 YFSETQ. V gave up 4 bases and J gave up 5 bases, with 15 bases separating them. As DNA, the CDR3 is TGCGCCAGCAGCCGCGGGGGACAGGAGACCGGGGAGCTGTTTTTT. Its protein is CASSRGGQETGELFF.

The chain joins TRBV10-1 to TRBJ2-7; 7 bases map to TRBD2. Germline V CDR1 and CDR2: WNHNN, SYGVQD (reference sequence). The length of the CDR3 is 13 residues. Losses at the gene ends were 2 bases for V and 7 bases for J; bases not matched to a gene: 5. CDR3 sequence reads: CASSERSGGEQYF. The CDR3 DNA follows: TGCGCCAGCAGTGAGAGGTCGGGGGGAGAGCAGTACTTC.

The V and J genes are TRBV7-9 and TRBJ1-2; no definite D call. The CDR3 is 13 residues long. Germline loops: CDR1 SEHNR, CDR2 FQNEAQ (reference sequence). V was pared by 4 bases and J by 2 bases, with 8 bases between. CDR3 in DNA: TGTGCCAGCAGCTCCCAGAGGAACTATGGCTACACCTTC. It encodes CASSSQRNYGYTF.

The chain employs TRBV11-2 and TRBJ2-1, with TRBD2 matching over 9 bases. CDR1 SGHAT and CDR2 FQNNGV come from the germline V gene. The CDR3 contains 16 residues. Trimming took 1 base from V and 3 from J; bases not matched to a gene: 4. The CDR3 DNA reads TGTGCCAGCAGCTTAGTAGCTAGCGGGAACTACAATGAGCAGTTCTTC. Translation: CASSLVASGNYNEQFF.

The CDR3 loop is CASSQDPGQGSGNTIYF. CDR3 DNA sequence: TGCGCCAGCAGCCAAGATCCGGGACAGGGATCTGGAAACACCATATATTTT. The rearrangement uses TRBV4-3 and TRBJ1-3, with 9 bases matching TRBD1. Germline V gene sequence: CDR1 LGHNA, CDR2 YSLEER. V shed 0 bases and J 1 base; nucleotides not matched to a gene: 4. This CDR3 is built from 17 residues.

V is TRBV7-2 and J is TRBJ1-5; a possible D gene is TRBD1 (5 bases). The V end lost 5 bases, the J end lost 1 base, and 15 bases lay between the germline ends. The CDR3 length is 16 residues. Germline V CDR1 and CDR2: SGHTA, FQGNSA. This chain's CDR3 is CASSPTGTPSNQPQHF. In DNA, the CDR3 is TGTGCCAGCAGCCCAACGGGGACTCCCAGCAATCAGCCCCAGCATTTT.

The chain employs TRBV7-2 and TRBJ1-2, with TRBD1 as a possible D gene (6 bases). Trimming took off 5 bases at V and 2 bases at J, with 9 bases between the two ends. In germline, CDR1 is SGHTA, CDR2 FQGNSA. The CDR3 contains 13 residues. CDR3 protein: CASSPGQNYGYTF. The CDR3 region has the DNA TGTGCCAGCAGCCCCGGACAGAACTATGGCTACACCTTC.

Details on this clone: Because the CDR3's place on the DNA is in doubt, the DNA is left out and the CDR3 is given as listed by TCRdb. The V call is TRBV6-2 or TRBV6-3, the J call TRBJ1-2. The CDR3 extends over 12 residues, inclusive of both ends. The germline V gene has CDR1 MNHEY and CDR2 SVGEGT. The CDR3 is CASSSSTGGYTF.

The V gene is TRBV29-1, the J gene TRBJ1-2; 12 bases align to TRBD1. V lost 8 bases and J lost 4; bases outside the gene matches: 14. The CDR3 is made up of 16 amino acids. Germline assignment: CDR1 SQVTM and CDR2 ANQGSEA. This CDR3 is CSFTGTGGAGPYGYTF. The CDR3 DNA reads TGCAGCTTCACCGGGACAGGGGGCGCCGGGCCCTATGGCTACACCTTC.

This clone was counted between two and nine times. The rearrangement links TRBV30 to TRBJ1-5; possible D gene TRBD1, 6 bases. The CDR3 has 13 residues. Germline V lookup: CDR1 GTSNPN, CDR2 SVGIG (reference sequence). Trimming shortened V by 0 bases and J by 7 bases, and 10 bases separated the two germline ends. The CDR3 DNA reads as TGTGCCTGGAGTGTGTCCAGGGGACAGCCCCAGCATTTT. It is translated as CAWSVSRGQPQHF.

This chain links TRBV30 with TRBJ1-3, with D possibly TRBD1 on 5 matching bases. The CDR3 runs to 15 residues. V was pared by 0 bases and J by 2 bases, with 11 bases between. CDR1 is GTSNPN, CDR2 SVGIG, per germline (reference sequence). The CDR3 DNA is TGTGCCTGGAGTGTACCCAGGGTGGCTGGAAACACCATATATTTT. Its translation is CAWSVPRVAGNTIYF.

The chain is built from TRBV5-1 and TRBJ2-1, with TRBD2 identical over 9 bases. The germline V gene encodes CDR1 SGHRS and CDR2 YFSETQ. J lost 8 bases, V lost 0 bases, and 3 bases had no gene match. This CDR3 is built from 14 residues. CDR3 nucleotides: TGCGCCAGCAGCTTGGTAGCGGGGGCGGATGAGCAGTTCTTC. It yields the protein CASSLVAGADEQFF.

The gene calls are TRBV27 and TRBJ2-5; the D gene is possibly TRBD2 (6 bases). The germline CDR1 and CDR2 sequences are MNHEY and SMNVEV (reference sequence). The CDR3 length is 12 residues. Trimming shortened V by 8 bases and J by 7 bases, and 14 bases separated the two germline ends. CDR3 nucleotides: TGTGCCAGCGCCGCGGGGTTTGGGACCCAGTACTTC. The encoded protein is CASAAGFGTQYF.

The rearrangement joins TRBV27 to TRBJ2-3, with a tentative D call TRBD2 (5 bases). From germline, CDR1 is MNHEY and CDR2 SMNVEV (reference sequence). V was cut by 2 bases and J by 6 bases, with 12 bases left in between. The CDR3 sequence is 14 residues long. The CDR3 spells CASSLVGSGDTQYF. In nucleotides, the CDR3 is TGTGCCAGCAGTTTAGTTGGGAGTGGCGATACGCAGTATTTT.

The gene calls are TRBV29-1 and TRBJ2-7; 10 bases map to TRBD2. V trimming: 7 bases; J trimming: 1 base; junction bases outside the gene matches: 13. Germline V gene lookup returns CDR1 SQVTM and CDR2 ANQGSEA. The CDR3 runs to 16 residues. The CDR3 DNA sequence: TGCAGCGCGGTTCTGGCTAGCGGGAGCCGATCCTACGAGCAGTACTTC. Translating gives CSAVLASGSRSYEQYF.

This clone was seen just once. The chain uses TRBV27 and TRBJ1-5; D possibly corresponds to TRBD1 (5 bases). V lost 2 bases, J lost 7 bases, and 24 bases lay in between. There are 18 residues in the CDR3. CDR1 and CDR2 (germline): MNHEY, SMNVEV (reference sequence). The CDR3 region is CASSLMLGDDDIRQPQHF. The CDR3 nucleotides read TGTGCCAGCAGTTTAATGTTAGGGGATGATGACATCAGACAGCCCCAGCATTTT.

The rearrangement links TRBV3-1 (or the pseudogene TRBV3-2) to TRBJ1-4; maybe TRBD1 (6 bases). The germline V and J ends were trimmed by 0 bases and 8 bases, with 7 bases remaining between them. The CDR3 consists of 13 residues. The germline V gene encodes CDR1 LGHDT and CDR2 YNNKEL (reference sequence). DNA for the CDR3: TGTGCCAGCAGCCAAGACAGGGGCGAAAAACTGTTTTTT. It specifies CASSQDRGEKLFF.